Listed below are T cell receptor beta chains from one sample, sequenced in a study of T cell responses to AZD1222 COVID-19 vaccine. Profiled with immunoSEQ multiplex PCR; TCRdb holds only in-frame clones, not every one. This table has roughly 97,000 clones, around nine tenths appearing once. Here the sequenced sample was peripheral blood, taken 28 days after the second dose of the MenACWY control vaccine. These receptors came from an adult who received the MenACWY meningococcal vaccine as a control. CDR3s include the opening cysteine and the closing phenylalanine or tryptophan. The D gene is left open where the match is weak. For some rows the clone size is stated as once, few or many, or as a class when expanded; others skip it.

. | TRBJ2-1 | TRBV7-3 | TRBD1 | TGTGCCAGCAGCTTAGTACAGGGGGCAGGGGAGCAGTTCTTC | CASSLVQGAGEQFF
. | TRBJ2-7 | TRBV14 | . | TGTGCCAGCAGCCAGATGACAGGACCCTACGAGCAGTACTTC | CASSQMTGPYEQYF
. | TRBJ1-5 | TRBV7-8 | . | TGTGCCAGCAGCTTAGGGACAGTTAATAGCAATCAGCCCCAGCATTTT | CASSLGTVNSNQPQHF
. | TRBJ2-7 | TRBV28 | . | TGTGCCAGCAGTTTAGGGTTTAATCTAAGGAAGAGCTCCTACGAGCAGTACTTC | CASSLGFNLRKSSYEQYF
. | TRBJ1-2 | TRBV5-1 | TRBD1 | TGCGCCAGCAGCATACGGACAGGGACGGGCTATGGCTACACCTTC | CASSIRTGTGYGYTF
. | TRBJ1-2 | TRBV3-1/TRBV3-2 | TRBD1 | TGTGCCAGCAGCTCTGAACAGGGGTATAGTGGCTACACCTTC | CASSSEQGYSGYTF
. | TRBJ1-3 | TRBV7-9 | . | TGTGCCAGCAGCCTCCCCCGGGGGGGGACTGGAAACACCATATATTTT | CASSLPRGGTGNTIYF
. | TRBJ2-1 | TRBV11-2 | TRBD2 | TGTGCCAGCAGCTTAGACGGAATAGCGGGCCTACACAATGAGCAGTTCTTC | CASSLDGIAGLHNEQFF
. | TRBJ1-5 | TRBV5-5 | . | TGTGCCAGCAGCTCGGACAATTATCAGCCCCAGCATTTT | CASSSDNYQPQHF
. | TRBJ1-4 | TRBV6-6 | . | TGTGCCAGCAGGGGAGGGGAAAAACTGTTTTTT | CASRGGEKLFF
. | TRBJ1-2 | TRBV5-4 | TRBD1 | TGTGCCAGCAGCGGGCGGGACAGGGGGCCTCCTAACTCTAACTATGGCTACACCTTC | CASSGRDRGPPNSNYGYTF
. | TRBJ1-2 | TRBV7-6 | . | TGTGCCAGCAGCTTAAGGCCAGGGACTCCCTCCTCCTATGGCTACACCTTC | CASSLRPGTPSSYGYTF
. | TRBJ2-5 | TRBV2 | . | TGTGCCAGCAGTGCCCCGACAGATCCCCAAGAGACCCAGTACTTC | CASSAPTDPQETQYF
. | TRBJ1-1 | TRBV3-1/TRBV3-2 | . | TGTGCCAGCAGCCAAGGGCTTACGAACACTGAAGCTTTCTTT | CASSQGLTNTEAFF
. | TRBJ1-1 | TRBV12-3/TRBV12-4 | . | TGTGCCAGCAGCCTTCGGATGAACACTGAAGCTTTCTTT | CASSLRMNTEAFF
. | TRBJ1-2 | TRBV27 | . | TGTGCCAGCAGTCCCCTTAGGGTGGCATGGAGGGGCTACACCTTC | CASSPLRVAWRGYTF
. | TRBJ2-1 | TRBV7-9 | . | TGTGCCAGCAGCGTCCAGGGACATGAGCAGTTCTTC | CASSVQGHEQFF
once | TRBJ2-1 | TRBV4-1 | TRBD2 | TGCGCCAGCAGCCCGTTTGGGCTAGCGGCAAACGAGGAGCAGTTCTTC | CASSPFGLAANEEQFF
. | TRBJ2-1 | TRBV3-1/TRBV3-2 | TRBD1 | TGTGCCAGCAGCACCCGGGACAGGCCTTACAATGAGCAGTTCTTC | CASSTRDRPYNEQFF
. | TRBJ2-7 | TRBV15 | . | TGTGCCACCAGCAGAGATTCAGGGACGTCCTCCTACGAGCAGTACTTC | CATSRDSGTSSYEQYF
. | TRBJ2-2 | TRBV10-3 | . | TGTGCCTCTAGCGACACCGGGGAGCTGTTTTTT | CASSDTGELFF
. | TRBJ2-3 | TRBV27 | . | TGTGCCAGCAGTCTATCGACAGCGTCAGCAGATACGCAGTATTTT | CASSLSTASADTQYF
. | TRBJ2-5 | TRBV19 | TRBD2 | TGTGCCAGTAGGACGACTAGCGGGGGATTCCAAGAGACCCAGTACTTC | CASRTTSGGFQETQYF
. | TRBJ1-4 | TRBV5-1 | . | TGCGCCAGCAGCTTGGGGGGCTTAGGTGAAAAACTGTTTTTT | CASSLGGLGEKLFF
. | TRBJ2-7 | TRBV11-1 | . | TGTGCCAGCAGCTCCCAACGGACCTACGAGCAGTACTTC | CASSSQRTYEQYF
. | TRBJ1-3 | TRBV19 | TRBD1 | TGTGCCAGTAGTAGTCTAAACAGGGGAAGCTCTGGAAACACCATATATTTT | CASSSLNRGSSGNTIYF
. | TRBJ1-1 | TRBV6-5 | TRBD1 | TGTGCCAGCAATACCTTCCAGGACAGGGTACCAGCTTTCTTT | CASNTFQDRVPAFF
. | TRBJ1-6 | TRBV7-3 | . | TGTGCCAGCAGCTTAACGCTGGATTCACCCCTCCACTTT | CASSLTLDSPLHF
once | TRBJ1-5 | TRBV3-1/TRBV3-2 | . | TGTGCCAGCAGCCAATCAGGGGACAATCAGCCCCAGCATTTT | CASSQSGDNQPQHF
. | TRBJ1-3 | TRBV11-3 | . | TGTGCCAGCAGCTCCCACAGCGGGGCTGGAAACACCATATATTTT | CASSSHSGAGNTIYF
. | TRBJ1-1 | TRBV6-1 | . | TGTGCCAGCAGTGAATCTAGGCAGGGGATAACTGAAGCTTTCTTT | CASSESRQGITEAFF
. | TRBJ1-2 | TRBV3-1/TRBV3-2 | . | TGTGCCAGCAGCCAAGGGGGGGAAGGCTACACCTTC | CASSQGGEGYTF
. | TRBJ2-2 | TRBV5-8 | . | TGTGCCAGCAGCCGAATCTCAGGGGTAACCGGGGAGCTGTTTTTT | CASSRISGVTGELFF
. | TRBJ1-5 | TRBV5-5 | TRBD1 | TGTGCCAGCAGCTTGGCCGGGACAGACAATCAGCCCCAGCATTTT | CASSLAGTDNQPQHF
. | TRBJ1-1 | TRBV28 | TRBD1 | TGTGCCAGCAGTTCTCCGGGACAGGGGGCGACTGAAGCTTTCTTT | CASSSPGQGATEAFF
. | TRBJ1-6 | TRBV2 | . | TGTGCCAGCATAGAGGGGAATCTCAATTCACCCCTCCACTTT | CASIEGNLNSPLHF
. | TRBJ1-2 | TRBV6-1 | . | TGTGCCAGCAGTGAACGCGCAGCTACCTATGGCTACACCTTC | CASSERAATYGYTF
. | TRBJ2-6 | TRBV9 | . | TGTGCCAGCAGCAACTCTGGGGCCAACGTCCTGACTTTC | CASSNSGANVLTF
. | TRBJ1-3 | TRBV18 | . | TGTGCCAGCTCACAACAGAGCTCTGGAAACACCATATATTTT | CASSQQSSGNTIYF
. | TRBJ2-5 | TRBV10-2 | TRBD2 | TGCGCCAGTGGTAGCGGGGGGAGCCTACAGACCCAGTACTTC | CASGSGGSLQTQYF
. | TRBJ2-5 | TRBV7-3 | TRBD1 | TGTGCCAGCAGCGCGGACAGGGGGGAGACCCAGTACTTC | CASSADRGETQYF
. | TRBJ2-2 | TRBV28 | . | TGTGCCAGCAGTTTAAATTCCCAGCTCAACACCGGGGAGCTGTTTTTT | CASSLNSQLNTGELFF
. | TRBJ1-1 | TRBV19 | . | TGTGCCAGTAGTCCCTTGAACACTGAAGCTTTCTTT | CASSPLNTEAFF
. | TRBJ1-4 | TRBV19 | TRBD1 | TGTGCCAGTAGTCGGGCGACAGGGGTAACTAATGAAAAACTGTTTTTT | CASSRATGVTNEKLFF
. | TRBJ1-5 | TRBV28 | . | TGTGCCAGCAGACCCACGGACAACAATCAGCCCCAGCATTTT | CASRPTDNNQPQHF
. | TRBJ2-5 | TRBV2 | TRBD2 | TGTGCCAGCAGTACAGCTGGGACTAGCGGGGGAGAGACCCAGTACTTC | CASSTAGTSGGETQYF
once | TRBJ1-6 | TRBV3-1/TRBV3-2 | . | TGTGCCAGCAGCCAAGGACCCCGACGAAACTATAATTCACCCCTCCACTTT | CASSQGPRRNYNSPLHF
. | TRBJ1-5 | TRBV19 | . | TGTGCCAGGAGTGGACAGAATCTTAGCAATCAGCCCCAGCATTTT | CARSGQNLSNQPQHF
once | TRBJ2-7 | TRBV24-1 | . | TGTGCCACCAGTGCGTCGGGGTCGGAGGACGACGAGCAGTACTTC | CATSASGSEDDEQYF
. | TRBJ1-3 | TRBV28 | . | TGTGCCAGCAGTTTACAGACCTGGACTGGAAACACCATATATTTT | CASSLQTWTGNTIYF